This TCR beta chain was recovered during a study of T cell repertoires in cytomegalovirus infection. This CDR3 is 14 amino acids long. Trimming shortened V by 2 bases and J by 5 bases, and 13 bases separated the two germline ends. From germline, CDR1 is MNHEY and CDR2 SVGEGT. Comment on this clonotype: As yet, its antigen is unknown.

TCRdb recomputed calls from the reads with MiXCR, one row per CDR3 protein. The data contain some 920,000 distinct CDR3 sequences, 30% to 40% of them singletons. J is TRBJ2-7 and V is TRBV6-2 or TRBV6-3, with TRBD2 as a possible D gene (5 bases). This receptor was identified in a human donor in good health (CMV status not recorded). Some clones in this sample may be carry-over from other donors' samples. Specimen: cultured CD8+ T cells from PBMCs, collected from culture after CMV antigen stimulation. The CDR3 reads CASSYERGWDEQYV. CDR3 sequence (DNA): TGTGCCAGCAGTTACGAACGGGGTTGGGACGAGCAGTACGTC.